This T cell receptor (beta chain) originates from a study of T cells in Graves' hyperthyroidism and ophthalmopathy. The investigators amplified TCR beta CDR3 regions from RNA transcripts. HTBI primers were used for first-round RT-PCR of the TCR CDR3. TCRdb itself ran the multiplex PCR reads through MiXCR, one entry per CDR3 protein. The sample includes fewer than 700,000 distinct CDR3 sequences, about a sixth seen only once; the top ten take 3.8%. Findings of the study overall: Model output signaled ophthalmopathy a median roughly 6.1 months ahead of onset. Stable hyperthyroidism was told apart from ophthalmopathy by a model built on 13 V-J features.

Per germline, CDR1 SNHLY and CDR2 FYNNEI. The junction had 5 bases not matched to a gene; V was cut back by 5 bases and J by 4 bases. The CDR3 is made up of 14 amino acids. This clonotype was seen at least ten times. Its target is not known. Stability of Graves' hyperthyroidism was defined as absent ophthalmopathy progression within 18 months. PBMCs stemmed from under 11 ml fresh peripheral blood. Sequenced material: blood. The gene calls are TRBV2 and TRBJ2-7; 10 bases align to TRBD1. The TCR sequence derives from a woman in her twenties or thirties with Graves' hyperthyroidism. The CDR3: CASSIWDRGYEQYF. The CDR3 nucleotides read TGTGCCAGCAGTATATGGGACAGGGGTTACGAGCAGTACTTC. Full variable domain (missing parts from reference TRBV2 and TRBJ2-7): EPEVTQTPSHQVTQMGQEVILRCVPISNHLYFYWYRQILGQKVEFLVSFYNNEISEKSEIFDDQFSVERPDGSNFTLKIRSTKLEDSAMYFCASSIWDRGYEQYFGPGTRLTVT.